This TCR beta chain was captured in a study of PD-L1 blockade in urothelial cancer. Study-wide background: Sequenced tumors carried a median count of 1,402 T cells.

J gave up 0 bases and V 4 bases, and 3 bases lay outside the gene matches. CDR3 length: 15 amino acids. Germline CDR1 reads SGHRS; CDR2 reads YFSETQ. TCRdb's copy holds only in-frame clones and misses some; the assay was immunoSEQ multiplex PCR. Of 35,000 or so clones in the sample, around 34% were seen once. J is TRBJ2-3 and V is TRBV5-1; 9 bases align to TRBD2. This sequence was found in a man aged 60-69 years with urothelial cancer. Sequencing used tumor tissue, obtained before atezolizumab (anti-PD-L1) treatment. CDR3: CASSRGRASTDTQYF. The CDR3 nucleotides read TGCGCCAGCAGCCGCGGGAGGGCCAGCACAGATACGCAGTATTTT. The variable domain in full, with the rest retrieved from reference TRBV5-1 and TRBJ2-3, is KAGVTQTPRYLIKTRGQQVTLSCSPISGHRSVSWYQQTPGQGLQFLFEYFSETQRNKGNFPGRFSGRQFSNSRSEMNVSTLELGDSALYLCASSRGRASTDTQYFGPGTRLTVL.